This T cell receptor beta chain originates from a study of T cell repertoires in cytomegalovirus infection. Across the whole study: TCR beta signatures that were public indicated CMV infection and matching HLA type. Study-wide findings and caveats: Clonotypes of TCR beta that were HLA-C-restricted and CMV-specific dominated the ex vivo response.

At least ten counts were recorded for this clonotype. Its antigen is still unknown. TCRdb reanalysed the reads using MiXCR and keeps one entry per CDR3 protein. The table includes 300,000 to 400,000 distinct CDR3 sequences, around a sixth detected once. The CDR3 spans 15 residues. J lost 2 bases, V lost 7 bases, and 9 bases had no gene match. Germline loops: CDR1 SGHTA, CDR2 FQGNSA. V gene TRBV7-2 combines with J gene TRBJ2-3; 7 bases line up with TRBD2. Sequencing used PBMCs. This TCR derives from a human donor in good health (CMV status not recorded). Some clones in this sample may be carry-over from other donors' samples. This CDR3 reads CASTRQGGFTDTQYF. In nucleotides, the CDR3 is TGTGCCAGCACCCGGCAGGGAGGGTTCACAGATACGCAGTATTTT.